Many counts were recorded for the clone carrying this T cell receptor (beta chain). What it binds is not known. This sample is part of a study of T cells in Graves' hyperthyroidism and ophthalmopathy. As for the study in general: At initial diagnosis, before any treatment had begun, peripheral blood was obtained. General study points: Before onset, by a median of about six months, the model predicted ophthalmopathy.

V lost 3 bases to trimming and J lost 4 bases; unmatched junction nucleotides: 5. This CDR3 contains 15 residues. The V gene's germline CDR1 is KGHSH and CDR2 LQKENI. TCR beta CDR3 regions were amplified from RNA transcripts. The study used the HTBI primer set for a first-round RT-PCR of the TCR CDR3. TCRdb reprocessed the multiplex PCR reads via MiXCR and lists one record per CDR3 protein. Here the sample spans hundreds of thousands of distinct CDR3 sequences, around 15% being singletons. Enrolled ophthalmopathy patients presented with a Clinical Activity Score of at least 3, a NOSPECS grade of at least 4, and disease duration under 3 months. Diagnoses were made from clinical symptoms, serum measures (thyroxine and TRAb), thyroid ultrasound and orbital computed tomography.

Sequences were obtained from blood. The chain uses TRBV18 and TRBJ2-3; 9 nucleotides line up with TRBD1. This TCR was recovered from a middle-aged man with Graves' ophthalmopathy. The DNA for the CDR3 is TGTGCCAGCTCACCTCCCGGGACAGGGTCAGATACGCAGTATTTT. This gives the protein CASSPPGTGSDTQYF.